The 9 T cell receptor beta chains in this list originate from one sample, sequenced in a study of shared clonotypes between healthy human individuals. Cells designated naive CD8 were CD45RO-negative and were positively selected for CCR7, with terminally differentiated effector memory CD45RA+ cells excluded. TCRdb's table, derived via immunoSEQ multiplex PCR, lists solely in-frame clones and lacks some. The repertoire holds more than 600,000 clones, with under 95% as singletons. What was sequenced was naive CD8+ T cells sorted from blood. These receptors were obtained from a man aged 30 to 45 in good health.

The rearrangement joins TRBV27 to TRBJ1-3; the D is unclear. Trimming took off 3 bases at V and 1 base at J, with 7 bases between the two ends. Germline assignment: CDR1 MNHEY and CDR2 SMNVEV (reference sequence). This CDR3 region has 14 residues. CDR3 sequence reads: CASSLRSSGNTIYF. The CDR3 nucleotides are TGTGCCAGCAGTTTGCGGAGTTCTGGAAACACCATATATTTT.

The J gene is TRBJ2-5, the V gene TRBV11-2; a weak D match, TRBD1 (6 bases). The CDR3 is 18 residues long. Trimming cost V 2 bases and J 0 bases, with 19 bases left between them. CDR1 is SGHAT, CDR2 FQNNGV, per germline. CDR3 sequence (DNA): TGTGCCAGCAGCTTAAAGCTGAGCACAGGGCAGAACCAAGAGACCCAGTACTTC. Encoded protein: CASSLKLSTGQNQETQYF.

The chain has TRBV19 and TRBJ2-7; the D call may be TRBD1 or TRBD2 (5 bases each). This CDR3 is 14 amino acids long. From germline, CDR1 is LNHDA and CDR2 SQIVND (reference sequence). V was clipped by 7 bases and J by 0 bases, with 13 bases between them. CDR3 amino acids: CASKQWDGSYEQYF. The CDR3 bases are TGTGCCAGTAAACAATGGGACGGCTCCTACGAGCAGTACTTC. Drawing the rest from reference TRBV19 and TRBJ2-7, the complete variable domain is DGGITQSPKYLFRKEGQNVTLSCEQNLNHDAMYWYRQDPGQGLRLIYYSQIVNDFQKGDIAEGYSVSREKKESFPLTVTSAQKNPTAFYLCASKQWDGSYEQYFGPGTRLTVT.

The DNA of the CDR3 is TGTGCCAGTAGTATCGGTAGCGGGAGCTCCTACAATGAGCAGTTCTTC. Translated, it gives CASSIGSGSSYNEQFF. V and J are TRBV19 and TRBJ2-1, with TRBD2 identical over 9 bases. Unmatched junction bases numbered 3, after V lost 3 bases and J lost 0 bases. Germline CDR1 is LNHDA and CDR2 is SQIVND (reference sequence). The CDR3 sequence is 16 residues long.

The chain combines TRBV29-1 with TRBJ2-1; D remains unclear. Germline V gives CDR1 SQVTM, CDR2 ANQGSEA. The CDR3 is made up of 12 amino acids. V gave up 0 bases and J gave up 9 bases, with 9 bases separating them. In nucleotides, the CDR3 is TGCAGCGTTGAAGATGAGAGTGTTGAGCAGTTCTTC. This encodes CSVEDESVEQFF.

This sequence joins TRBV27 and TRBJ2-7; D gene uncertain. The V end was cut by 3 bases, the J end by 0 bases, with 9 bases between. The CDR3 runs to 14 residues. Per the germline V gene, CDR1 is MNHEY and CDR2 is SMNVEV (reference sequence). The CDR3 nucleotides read TGTGCCAGCAGTTTTTACAGTTACTCCTACGAGCAGTACTTC. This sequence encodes CASSFYSYSYEQYF.

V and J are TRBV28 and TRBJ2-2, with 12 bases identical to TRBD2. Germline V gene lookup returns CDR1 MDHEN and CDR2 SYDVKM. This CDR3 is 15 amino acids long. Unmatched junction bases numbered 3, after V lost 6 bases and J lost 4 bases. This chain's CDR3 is CASSPSGRGTGELFF. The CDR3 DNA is TGTGCCAGCAGCCCTAGCGGGAGGGGCACCGGGGAGCTGTTTTTT.

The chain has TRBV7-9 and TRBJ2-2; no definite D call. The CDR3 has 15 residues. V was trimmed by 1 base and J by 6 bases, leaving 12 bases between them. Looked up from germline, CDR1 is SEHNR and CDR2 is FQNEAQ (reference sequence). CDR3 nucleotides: TGTGCCAGCAGCTTAGTTGGCAGTATCCCCGGGGAGCTGTTTTTT. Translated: CASSLVGSIPGELFF.

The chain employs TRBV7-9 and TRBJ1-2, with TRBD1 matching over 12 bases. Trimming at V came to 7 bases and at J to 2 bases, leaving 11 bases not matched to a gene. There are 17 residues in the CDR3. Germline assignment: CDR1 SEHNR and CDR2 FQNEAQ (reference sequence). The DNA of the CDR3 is TGTGCCAGCATACCAAGCGGGACAGGGGGCCTCAACTATGGCTACACCTTC. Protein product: CASIPSGTGGLNYGYTF. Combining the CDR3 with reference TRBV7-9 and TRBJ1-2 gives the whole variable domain DTGVSQNPRHKITKRGQNVTFRCDPISEHNRLYWYRQTLGQGPEFLTYFQNEAQLEKSRLLSDRFSAERPKGSFSTLEIQRTEQGDSAMYLCASIPSGTGGLNYGYTFGSGTRLTVV.